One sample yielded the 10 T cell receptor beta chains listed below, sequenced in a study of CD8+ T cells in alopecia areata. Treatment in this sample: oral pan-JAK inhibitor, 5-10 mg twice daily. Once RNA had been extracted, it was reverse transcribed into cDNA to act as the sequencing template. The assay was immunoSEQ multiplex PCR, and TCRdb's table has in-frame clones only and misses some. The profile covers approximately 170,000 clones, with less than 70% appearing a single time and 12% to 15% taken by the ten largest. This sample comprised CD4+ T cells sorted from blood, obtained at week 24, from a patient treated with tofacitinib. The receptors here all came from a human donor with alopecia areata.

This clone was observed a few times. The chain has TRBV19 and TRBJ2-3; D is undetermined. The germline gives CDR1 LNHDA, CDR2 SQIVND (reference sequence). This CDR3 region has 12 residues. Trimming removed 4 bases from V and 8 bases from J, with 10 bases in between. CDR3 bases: TGTGCCAGTAGTACACAAGAAAGTACGCAGTATTTT. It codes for CASSTQESTQYF.

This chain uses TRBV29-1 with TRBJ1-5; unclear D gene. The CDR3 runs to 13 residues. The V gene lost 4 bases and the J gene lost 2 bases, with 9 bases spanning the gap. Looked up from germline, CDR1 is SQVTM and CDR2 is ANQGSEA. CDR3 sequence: CSVGGSGNQPQHF. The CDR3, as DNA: TGCAGCGTTGGTGGGTCGGGCAATCAGCCCCAGCATTTT.

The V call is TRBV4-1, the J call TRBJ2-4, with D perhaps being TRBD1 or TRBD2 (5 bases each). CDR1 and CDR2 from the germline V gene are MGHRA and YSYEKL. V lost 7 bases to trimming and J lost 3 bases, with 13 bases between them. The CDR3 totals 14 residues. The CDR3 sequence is CASNPLGDKNIQYF. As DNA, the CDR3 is TGCGCCAGCAACCCCTTGGGGGACAAAAACATTCAGTACTTC.

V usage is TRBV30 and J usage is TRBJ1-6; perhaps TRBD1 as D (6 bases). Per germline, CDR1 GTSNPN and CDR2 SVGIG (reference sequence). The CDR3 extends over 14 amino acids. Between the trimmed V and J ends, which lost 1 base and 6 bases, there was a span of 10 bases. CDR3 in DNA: TGTGCCTGGAGTGCGGACAGAGGTAATTCACCCCTCCACTTT. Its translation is CAWSADRGNSPLHF. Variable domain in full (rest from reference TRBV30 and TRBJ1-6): SQTIHQWPATLVQPVGSPLSLECTVEGTSNPNLYWYRQAAGRGLQLLFYSVGIGQISSEVPQNLSASRPQDRQFILSSKKLLLSDSGFYLCAWSADRGNSPLHFGNGTRLTVT.

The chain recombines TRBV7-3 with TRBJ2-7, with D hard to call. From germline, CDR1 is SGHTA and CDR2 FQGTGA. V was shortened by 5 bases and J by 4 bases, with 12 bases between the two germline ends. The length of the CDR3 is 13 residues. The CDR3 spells CASSQFQGYEQYF. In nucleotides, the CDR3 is TGTGCCAGCAGCCAATTTCAAGGGTACGAGCAGTACTTC. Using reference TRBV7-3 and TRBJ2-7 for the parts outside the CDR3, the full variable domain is GAGVSQTPSNKVTEKGKYVELRCDPISGHTALYWYRQSLGQGPEFLIYFQGTGAADDSGLPNDRFFAVRPEGSVSTLKIQRTERGDSAVYLCASSQFQGYEQYFGPGTRLTVT.

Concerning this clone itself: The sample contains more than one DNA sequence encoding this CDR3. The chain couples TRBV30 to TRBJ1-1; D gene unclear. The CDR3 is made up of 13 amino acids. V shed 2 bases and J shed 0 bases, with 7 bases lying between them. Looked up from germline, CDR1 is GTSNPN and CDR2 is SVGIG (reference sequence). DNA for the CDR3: TGTGCCTGGAGTCGTATCCTGAACACTGAAGCTTTCTTT. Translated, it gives CAWSRILNTEAFF.

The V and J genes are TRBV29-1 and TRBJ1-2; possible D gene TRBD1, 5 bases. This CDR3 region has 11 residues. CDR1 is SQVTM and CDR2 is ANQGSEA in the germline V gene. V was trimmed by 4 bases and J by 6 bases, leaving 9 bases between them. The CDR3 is CSVVQGDGYTF. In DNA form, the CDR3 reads TGCAGCGTTGTGCAGGGCGATGGCTACACCTTC. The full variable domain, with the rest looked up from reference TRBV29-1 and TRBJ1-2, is SAVISQKPSRDICQRGTSLTIQCQVDSQVTMMFWYRQQPGQSLTLIATANQGSEATYESGFVIDKFPISRPNLTFSTLTVSNMSPEDSSIYLCSVVQGDGYTFGSGTRLTVV.

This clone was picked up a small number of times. The CDR3 sequence: CASTPRGQGYNEQFF. The CDR3 coding sequence is TGTGCCAGCACTCCCCGCGGACAGGGTTACAATGAGCAGTTCTTC. The J gene is TRBJ2-1, the V gene TRBV19; 8 nucleotides agree with TRBD1. Trimming cost V 9 bases and J 4 bases; bases outside gene matches: 11. Germline loops: CDR1 LNHDA, CDR2 SQIVND (reference sequence). The CDR3 extends over 15 amino acids.

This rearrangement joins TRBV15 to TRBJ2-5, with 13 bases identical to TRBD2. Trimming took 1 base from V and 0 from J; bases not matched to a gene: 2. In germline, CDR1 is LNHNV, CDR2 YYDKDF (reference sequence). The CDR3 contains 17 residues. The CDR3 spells CATSRGLAGGHQETQYF. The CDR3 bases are TGTGCCACCAGCAGAGGACTAGCGGGGGGTCACCAAGAGACCCAGTACTTC.

This CDR3 is CASRPRTGAMGNEQFF. The CDR3 DNA sequence: TGCGCCAGCAGACCTCGGACAGGGGCGATGGGGAATGAGCAGTTCTTC. The chain couples TRBV5-1 to TRBJ2-1; 9 bases are shared with TRBD1. V trimming: 5 bases; J trimming: 7 bases; junction bases outside the gene matches: 13. CDR1 SGHRS and CDR2 YFSETQ come from the germline V gene. This CDR3 region has 16 residues.